The 25 T cell receptor beta chains below all came from one sample that was sequenced in a study of neurological immune-mediated disorders. Time point described: longitudinal time-point 3. TCRdb independently ran MiXCR on the 5' RACE reads; one entry per CDR3 protein. The sample holds approximately 100,000 distinct CDR3 sequences, under 14% seen once. The source material was PBMCs. Receptor source: a female donor with HTLV-1-associated myelopathy (HAM/TSP).

At least ten counts were recorded for this clonotype. The chain is built from TRBV12-3 or TRBV12-4 and TRBJ2-1; D gene ambiguous. This CDR3 has 15 residues. V dropped 6 bases and J dropped 0 bases, with 12 bases sitting between them. For the CDR3, the DNA is TGTGCCAGCAGCCCCACCCGGTTCTCCTACAATGAGCAGTTCTTC. It encodes CASSPTRFSYNEQFF.

This clonotype was counted ten times or more. DNA of the CDR3: TGCGCCAGCAGCTTCGGCTCGGGGGCGGGCTACGAGCAGTACTTC. Its translation: CASSFGSGAGYEQYF. V usage is TRBV5-1 and J usage is TRBJ2-7; D is tentatively TRBD1 or TRBD2 (6 bases each). V was trimmed by 2 bases and J by 3 bases, leaving 15 bases between them. The CDR3 totals 15 residues. In germline, CDR1 is SGHRS, CDR2 YFSETQ.

This clonotype has at least ten counts. The rearrangement uses TRBV3-1 and TRBJ2-7, with 9 nucleotides matching TRBD1. Germline assignment: CDR1 LGHDT and CDR2 YNNKEL (reference sequence). This CDR3 region has 14 residues. The junction had 4 bases not matched to a gene; V was cut back by 7 bases and J by 0 bases. CDR3 DNA: TGTGCCAGCACCGGGACAGGGAGCTCCTACGAGCAGTACTTC. Translation gives CASTGTGSSYEQYF.

This clonotype was observed a few times. The chain recombines TRBV5-1 with TRBJ1-1; TRBD1 matches 10 bases. The CDR3 contains 17 residues. The germline gives CDR1 SGHRS, CDR2 YFSETQ. The V and J ends lost 4 bases and 4 bases, in that order; junction bases with no gene match: 13. The CDR3 region is CASSPGQGTSLGTEAFF. The CDR3 DNA reads as TGCGCCAGCAGCCCGGGACAGGGGACCTCTTTGGGCACTGAAGCTTTCTTT.

The CDR3 coding sequence is TGCGCCAGCAGCCAACAGATGTCTCGGGGACTTCGCTACGAGCAGTACTTC. Its protein is CASSQQMSRGLRYEQYF. V and J are TRBV4-1 and TRBJ2-7; possibly TRBD2 for D (6 bases). Germline V CDR1 and CDR2: MGHRA, YSYEKL. V lost 2 bases, J lost 3 bases, and 20 bases lay in between. The length of the CDR3 is 17 residues.

There are many counts of this clonotype. The chain uses TRBV5-1 and TRBJ2-5, with 8 bases that match TRBD1. CDR1 is SGHRS and CDR2 is YFSETQ in the germline V gene. The CDR3 sequence is 15 residues long. The ends lost 6 bases at V and 5 bases at J; junction bases unmatched: 12. Here the CDR3 reads CASTIQGASGETQYF. The CDR3 DNA is TGCGCCAGCACAATCCAGGGGGCATCAGGGGAGACCCAGTACTTC.

This clonotype has at least ten counts. The chain recombines TRBV5-1 with TRBJ2-5; the D gene is possibly TRBD1 (6 bases). The V end was cut by 4 bases, the J end by 5 bases, with 18 bases between. Germline V gene lookup returns CDR1 SGHRS and CDR2 YFSETQ. The CDR3 is made up of 15 amino acids. The CDR3 DNA reads as TGCGCCAGCAGCCAATCACAGGGTTGGGGCGAGACCCAGTACTTC. Translated, it gives CASSQSQGWGETQYF. Full variable domain (outside the CDR3, taken from reference TRBV5-1 and TRBJ2-5): KAGVTQTPRYLIKTRGQQVTLSCSPISGHRSVSWYQQTPGQGLQFLFEYFSETQRNKGNFPGRFSGRQFSNSRSEMNVSTLELGDSALYLCASSQSQGWGETQYFGPGTRLLVL.

This clonotype occurred many times. The DNA of the CDR3 is TGTGCCAGCAGCCGCCACGATGAGCAGTTCTTC. Translation: CASSRHDEQFF. This chain joins TRBV16 and TRBJ2-1; unclear D gene. Germline V lookup: CDR1 KGHSY, CDR2 FQNENV. The CDR3 is made up of 11 amino acids. The V and J ends lost 4 bases and 8 bases respectively, with 6 bases between them.

This clonotype was seen ten or more times. The gene calls are TRBV5-1 and TRBJ2-7, with a possible D match to TRBD1 (5 bases). V was clipped by 4 bases and J by 6 bases, with 17 bases between them. Germline assignment: CDR1 SGHRS and CDR2 YFSETQ. CDR3 length equals 14 residues. CDR3 region: CASSTYPGRAEQYF. The CDR3 coding sequence is TGCGCCAGCAGCACGTATCCAGGCAGGGCCGAGCAGTACTTC.

Turning to this clonotype: This may arise from a read error, as a much more abundant clone is one base away. CDR3 nucleotides: TGCGCCAGCAGCCTAACAGGGATTTATAACAATGAGCTGTTCTTC. Its protein product is CASSLTGIYNNELFF. J is TRBJ2-1 and V is TRBV5-1; possible D gene TRBD1, 6 bases. The germline CDR1 and CDR2 sequences are SGHRS and YFSETQ. The CDR3 contains 15 residues.

The sample holds many counts of this clonotype. This chain joins TRBV20-1 and TRBJ2-1; D ambiguous. Germline-derived CDR1 and CDR2 are DFQATT and SNEGSKA (reference sequence). V lost 0 bases and J lost 3, with 6 bases in between. The CDR3 is 13 amino acids. The CDR3, as DNA: TGCAGTGCTAGAGATCGTCACTACAATGAGCAGTTCTTC. Translated, it gives CSARDRHYNEQFF.

The table lists this clonotype with many counts. The chain recombines TRBV7-2 with TRBJ2-7, with D perhaps assigned TRBD1 or TRBD2 (5 bases each). Germline V lookup: CDR1 SGHTA, CDR2 FQGNSA. This CDR3 has 15 residues. The V and J ends lost 6 bases and 0 bases respectively, with 15 bases between them. The CDR3: CASSTQPGTSYEQYF. CDR3 sequence (DNA): TGTGCCAGCAGTACGCAGCCAGGGACCTCCTACGAGCAGTACTTC. Variable domain in full (rest from reference TRBV7-2 and TRBJ2-7): GAGVSQSPSNKVTEKGKDVELRCDPISGHTALYWYRQSLGQGLEFLIYFQGNSAPDKSGLPSDRFSAERTGGSVSTLTIQRTQQEDSAVYLCASSTQPGTSYEQYFGPGTRLTVT.

In its sample, this clonotype was seen a few times. The chain has TRBV18 and TRBJ2-2; D gene ambiguous. Germline values: CDR1 KGHSH, CDR2 LQKENI. V lost 0 bases and J lost 0, with 11 bases in between. The CDR3 runs 17 residues. In DNA form, the CDR3 reads TGTGCCAGCTCACCACCTGACAAAGGGACGAACACCGGGGAGCTGTTTTTT. Translating gives CASSPPDKGTNTGELFF.

This clonotype came up many times. This chain joins TRBV4-1 and TRBJ1-2; D possibly corresponds to TRBD1 (5 bases). V shed 3 bases and J shed 3 bases, with 20 bases lying between them. This CDR3 has 17 residues. Germline CDR1 is MGHRA and CDR2 is YSYEKL. CDR3 protein: CASSQGRGDGSYYGYTF. The CDR3 DNA reads as TGCGCCAGCAGCCAGGGGCGTGGGGACGGAAGTTACTATGGCTACACCTTC.

This clonotype was detected many times. V and J are TRBV6-5 and TRBJ2-7, with D perhaps being TRBD1 or TRBD2 (5 bases each). Germline V gene lookup returns CDR1 MNHEY and CDR2 SVGAGI. Deletions cut 6 bases from V and 6 bases from J, with 24 bases between. This CDR3 is built from 16 residues. DNA for the CDR3: TGTGCCAGCAGACTCAACGGTCGGGGCGCGGTCTTCGAGCAGTACTTC. It yields the protein CASRLNGRGAVFEQYF.

This clonotype was seen at least ten times. The gene calls are TRBV6-5 and TRBJ2-1; D ambiguous. This CDR3 is built from 11 residues. Germline lookup yields CDR1 MNHEY and CDR2 SVGAGI. V was shortened by 2 bases and J by 10 bases, with 6 bases between the two germline ends. CDR3 amino acids: CASSYRAEQFF. In nucleotides, the CDR3 is TGTGCCAGCAGTTACCGGGCGGAGCAGTTCTTC.

The table lists this clonotype with many counts. The chain recombines TRBV7-9 with TRBJ2-7, with 8 bases aligning to TRBD1. Per the germline V gene, CDR1 is SEHNR and CDR2 is FQNEAQ (reference sequence). Unmatched junction bases numbered 2, after V lost 2 bases and J lost 2 bases. The CDR3 runs to 14 residues. CDR3 sequence (DNA): TGTGCCAGCAGCTTAACAGGGGGGACCTACGAGCAGTACTTC. This translates into CASSLTGGTYEQYF.

This clonotype was counted at least ten times. The J gene is TRBJ1-4, the V gene TRBV5-1; D gene ambiguous. The CDR3 is made up of 15 amino acids. Germline V gene lookup returns CDR1 SGHRS and CDR2 YFSETQ. Trimming stripped 3 bases from V and 5 bases from J, with 14 bases between. This CDR3 is CASSSVREGNEKLFF. For the CDR3, the DNA is TGCGCCAGCAGCTCGGTCCGGGAAGGGAATGAAAAACTGTTTTTT. The variable domain in full, with the rest retrieved from reference TRBV5-1 and TRBJ1-4, is KAGVTQTPRYLIKTRGQQVTLSCSPISGHRSVSWYQQTPGQGLQFLFEYFSETQRNKGNFPGRFSGRQFSNSRSEMNVSTLELGDSALYLCASSSVREGNEKLFFGSGTQLSVL.

This clonotype was detected many times. The rearrangement uses TRBV28 and TRBJ1-6; D call uncertain. The CDR3 is 14 residues long. Germline V gene sequence: CDR1 MDHEN, CDR2 SYDVKM. Trimming cost V 3 bases and J 9 bases, with 12 bases left between them. CDR3 nucleotides: TGTGCCAGCAGTTTTCCGAGCTTCGGTTCACCCCTCCACTTT. Encoded protein: CASSFPSFGSPLHF.

This clonotype was recorded many times. The V gene is TRBV10-3, the J gene TRBJ2-1; a possible D gene is TRBD2 (6 bases). CDR1 and CDR2 (germline): ENHRY, SYGVKD. Deletions cut 8 bases from V and 10 bases from J, with 18 bases between. CDR3 length: 13 amino acids. The chain's CDR3 is CAIQAGLGAEQFF. The CDR3 nucleotides read TGTGCCATCCAAGCGGGTCTGGGCGCCGAGCAGTTCTTC.

The J gene is TRBJ2-1, the V gene TRBV3-1; D gene ambiguous. Germline V gene lookup returns CDR1 LGHDT and CDR2 YNNKEL (reference sequence). The ends were cut back, 7 bases at V and 4 bases at J, with 17 bases in the middle. The CDR3 is 15 residues long. The CDR3: CASTLAAAQYNEQFF. The DNA for the CDR3 is TGTGCCAGCACCCTGGCGGCAGCTCAATACAATGAGCAGTTCTTC.

This clonotype occurred a few times. The chain couples TRBV6-6 to TRBJ2-5, with D maybe TRBD2 (7 bases). Trimming took 7 bases from V and 5 from J, leaving 14 bases between them. CDR3 length: 13 amino acids. The germline CDR1 and CDR2 sequences are MNHNY and SVGAGI (reference sequence). The chain's CDR3 is CASTRGGGETQYF. The DNA for the CDR3 is TGTGCCAGCACCCGAGGGGGGGGGGAGACCCAGTACTTC.

This clonotype was recorded at least ten times. The rearrangement joins TRBV5-1 to TRBJ1-6; tentative D call: TRBD1 (5 bases). The CDR3 length is 15 residues. From germline, CDR1 is SGHRS and CDR2 YFSETQ. Trimming removed 5 bases at V and 2 bases at J, with 11 bases between. As DNA, the CDR3 is TGCGCCAGCAGGAGGGACGTCGCCTATAATTCACCCCTCCACTTT. It codes for CASRRDVAYNSPLHF.

This clonotype was recorded at least ten times. The rearrangement joins TRBV28 to TRBJ2-1; a possible D gene is TRBD1 (5 bases). Germline CDR1 and CDR2: MDHEN and SYDVKM. Trimming took off 8 bases at V and 14 bases at J, with 10 bases between the two ends. The CDR3 is 9 amino acids. The CDR3: CASGQTEFF. CDR3 bases: TGTGCCAGCGGACAAACAGAGTTCTTC.

This clonotype appeared many times. The CDR3 nucleotides are TGCGCCAGCAGCTTGCGTGGAGCGTGGTACCAAGAGACCCAGTACTTC. Its protein is CASSLRGAWYQETQYF. The chain combines TRBV5-1 with TRBJ2-5; D gene uncertain. The germline CDR1 and CDR2 sequences are SGHRS and YFSETQ. V lost 1 base and J 0 bases, leaving 13 bases between the germline ends. This CDR3 is built from 16 residues. Full variable domain (missing parts from reference TRBV5-1 and TRBJ2-5): KAGVTQTPRYLIKTRGQQVTLSCSPISGHRSVSWYQQTPGQGLQFLFEYFSETQRNKGNFPGRFSGRQFSNSRSEMNVSTLELGDSALYLCASSLRGAWYQETQYFGPGTRLLVL.